These T cell receptor beta chains were read from a single sample in a study of blood T cell repertoires in COVID-19. The table came from immunoSEQ multiplex PCR; TCRdb's copy has only in-frame clones and leaves some out. The sample lists roughly 16,000 clones; roughly nine tenths were seen once. Sequencing was done on a sample of peripheral blood. These receptors were obtained from a man older than 75 with acute or convalescent COVID-19. Each CDR3 is given with its conserved first and last residue. The D gene is left open where the match is weak. Clone size appears in some rows only: once, few, many, or a class for an expanded clone.

cdr3_aa	cdr3_nt	v_call	clone_size	j_call	d_call
CASSLQGDQPQHF	TGTGCCAGCAGCTTGCAGGGGGATCAGCCCCAGCATTTT	TRBV9	NA	TRBJ1-5	TRBD1
CASSPGSNYGYTF	TGCGCCAGCAGCCCAGGGTCAAACTATGGCTACACCTTC	TRBV5-1	once	TRBJ1-2	NA
CASSLDSGGAYNEQFF	TGTGCCAGCAGCTTGGATTCAGGGGGCGCCTACAATGAGCAGTTCTTC	TRBV5-5	NA	TRBJ2-1	TRBD1
CASSLVPPSSEAFF	TGCGCCAGCAGCTTGGTTCCCCCTAGCTCTGAAGCTTTCTTT	TRBV5-1	NA	TRBJ1-1	NA
CASSLAGQGTEQYF	TGTGCCAGCAGCTTAGCGGGACAGGGAACGGAGCAGTACTTC	TRBV11-2	NA	TRBJ2-7	TRBD1
CASSFGQEAAGYTF	TGTGCCAGCAGCTTCGGACAGGAGGCGGCTGGCTACACCTTC	TRBV6-5	NA	TRBJ1-2	TRBD1
CASSPRGQGSYEQYF	TGCGCCAGCAGCCCGAGGGGACAGGGGTCCTACGAGCAGTACTTC	TRBV5-1	NA	TRBJ2-7	TRBD1
CATAPTDRGPEQYF	TGTGCCACCGCACCCACCGACAGGGGGCCCGAGCAGTACTTC	TRBV11-2	NA	TRBJ2-7	TRBD1
CASKGGGAGELFF	TGTGCCAGCAAAGGGGGCGGGGCCGGGGAGCTGTTTTTT	TRBV2	NA	TRBJ2-2	NA
CASSFPGQGNYGYTF	TGTGCCAGCAGCTTCCCGGGACAGGGGAACTATGGCTACACCTTC	TRBV7-8	NA	TRBJ1-2	TRBD1
CASRLAGEGDTQYF	TGTGCCAGCAGACTAGCGGGGGAGGGTGATACGCAGTATTTT	TRBV6-6	NA	TRBJ2-3	TRBD2
CASSLRVQGHQGGYTF	TGTGCCAGCAGTTTAAGGGTCCAGGGCCATCAGGGAGGCTACACCTTC	TRBV27	NA	TRBJ1-2	NA
CGARQGRSSYNSPLHF	TGTGGAGCACGGCAGGGCCGAAGCTCCTATAATTCACCCCTCCACTTT	TRBV2	NA	TRBJ1-6	NA
CASSVEWRTDTQYF	TGTGCCAGCAGCGTAGAGTGGCGCACAGATACGCAGTATTTT	TRBV9	NA	TRBJ2-3	NA
CASSQDKGAVADTQYF	TGTGCCAGCAGCCAAGATAAGGGGGCCGTCGCAGATACGCAGTATTTT	TRBV3-1/TRBV3-2	NA	TRBJ2-3	TRBD1
CAILERWNTEAFF	TGTGCCATCCTGGAGCGATGGAACACTGAAGCTTTCTTT	TRBV10-3	NA	TRBJ1-1	NA
CASSQFGLADSYNEQFF	TGTGCCAGCAGCCAATTCGGACTAGCGGATTCCTACAATGAGCAGTTCTTC	TRBV7-3	NA	TRBJ2-1	TRBD2
CASSPTQNSPLHF	TGTGCCAGCAGCCCTACACAGAATTCACCCCTCCACTTT	TRBV5-6	NA	TRBJ1-6	NA
CASSFGGGENEQFF	TGTGCCAGCAGCTTTGGGGGAGGGGAAAATGAGCAGTTCTTC	TRBV5-4	NA	TRBJ2-1	TRBD2
CSVEGRGETEAFF	TGCAGCGTTGAAGGCCGCGGGGAGACTGAAGCTTTCTTT	TRBV29-1	NA	TRBJ1-1	NA
CASSWGQGAEEQYF	TGTGCCAGCAGTTGGGGACAGGGGGCCGAAGAGCAGTACTTC	TRBV2	NA	TRBJ2-7	TRBD1
CATSRGQGGHRPSTNEKLFF	TGTGCCACCAGCAGAGGTCAAGGGGGACATCGACCGTCAACTAATGAAAAACTGTTTTTT	TRBV15	once	TRBJ1-4	NA
CASRGQGPNTEAFF	TGTGCCAGCAGGGGACAGGGGCCGAACACTGAAGCTTTCTTT	TRBV6-4	NA	TRBJ1-1	TRBD1
CATSDPGQGYGYTF	TGTGCCACCAGTGACCCAGGACAGGGGTATGGCTACACCTTC	TRBV24-1	NA	TRBJ1-2	TRBD1
CASSASAEQFF	TGTGCCAGCAGCGCTAGCGCTGAGCAGTTCTTC	TRBV9	NA	TRBJ2-1	NA
CSVEGQGNQPQHF	TGCAGCGTTGAAGGACAGGGCAATCAGCCCCAGCATTTT	TRBV29-1	NA	TRBJ1-5	NA
CSVRTDWWEQYF	TGCAGCGTGAGGACAGATTGGTGGGAGCAGTACTTC	TRBV29-1	NA	TRBJ2-7	NA
CASSIVNRLAKNIQYF	TGTGCCAGTAGTATAGTTAACAGGCTAGCCAAAAACATTCAGTACTTC	TRBV19	NA	TRBJ2-4	NA
CASSQPTSGRYEQFF	TGCGCCAGCAGCCAACCGACTAGCGGGAGGTATGAGCAGTTCTTC	TRBV4-1	NA	TRBJ2-1	TRBD2
CASSIGTGNYGYTF	TGTGCCAGTAGTATAGGGACAGGGAACTATGGCTACACCTTC	TRBV19	NA	TRBJ1-2	TRBD1
CSVTSTVGGGYGYTF	TGCAGCGTTACCTCCACCGTGGGGGGAGGCTATGGCTACACCTTC	TRBV29-1	once	TRBJ1-2	NA
CATSDRTSGRAWDTGELFF	TGTGCCACCAGTGACCGGACTAGCGGGAGGGCCTGGGACACCGGGGAGCTGTTTTTT	TRBV24-1	NA	TRBJ2-2	TRBD2